The 9 T cell receptor beta chains presented below share a single source sample, sequenced in a study of T cell responses to AZD1222 COVID-19 vaccine. The repertoire was sequenced with immunoSEQ multiplex PCR; TCRdb's copy has only in-frame clones and lacks some. The repertoire consists of approximately 150,000 clones, with roughly 91% occurring once and the leading ten covering roughly 6.2%. The source material was peripheral blood, sampled 28 days after the second AZD1222 dose. The receptors originated from an adult who received the AZD1222 COVID-19 vaccine.

The chain links TRBV27 to TRBJ1-6; TRBD1 matches at 11 bases. V was clipped by 2 bases and J by 9 bases; unmatched bases: 0. The CDR3 runs 14 residues. Germline loops: CDR1 MNHEY, CDR2 SMNVEV (reference sequence). CDR3 residues: CASSLGTGGSPLHF. As DNA, the CDR3 is TGTGCCAGCAGTTTAGGGACAGGGGGTTCACCCCTCCACTTT.

The rearrangement joins TRBV5-4 to TRBJ2-7; 9 bases match TRBD2. Per the germline V gene, CDR1 is SGHNT and CDR2 is YYREEE (reference sequence). The CDR3 spans 16 residues. Trimming at V came to 0 bases and at J to 2 bases, leaving 6 bases not matched to a gene. The CDR3: CASSLGVAGDTYEQYF. DNA of the CDR3: TGTGCCAGCAGCTTGGGGGTAGCGGGAGATACCTACGAGCAGTACTTC.

The CDR3 bases are TGTGCCAGCAGCTTAGTGGCGGGGGGGGCCTCTTCACCCCTCCACTTT. Encoded protein: CASSLVAGGASSPLHF. This sequence joins TRBV7-9 and TRBJ1-6, with D perhaps TRBD1 (6 bases). V was shortened by 1 base and J by 9 bases, with 16 bases between the two germline ends. CDR3 length: 16 residues. Germline CDR1 SEHNR, CDR2 FQNEAQ (reference sequence).

The chain recombines TRBV5-1 with TRBJ2-7; 10 nucleotides match TRBD1. The V segment lost 7 bases and the J segment 1 base; nucleotides outside the gene matches: 2. The CDR3 is 13 amino acids. Germline assignment: CDR1 SGHRS and CDR2 YFSETQ. CDR3 sequence: CASGTGVSYEQYF. CDR3 nucleotide sequence: TGCGCCAGCGGGACAGGGGTATCCTACGAGCAGTACTTC.

Written as DNA, the CDR3 is TGTGCCAGCAGTAGCGGGTCCACTAATGAAAAACTGTTTTTT. It translates to CASSSGSTNEKLFF. The J gene is TRBJ1-4, the V gene TRBV28; D not resolved. There are 14 residues in the CDR3. V was trimmed by 5 bases and J by 2 bases, leaving 9 bases between them. Germline loops: CDR1 MDHEN, CDR2 SYDVKM. Complete variable domain (other parts from reference TRBV28 and TRBJ1-4): DVKVTQSSRYLVKRTGEKVFLECVQDMDHENMFWYRQDPGLGLRLIYFSYDVKMKEKGDIPEGYSVSREKKERFSLILESASTNQTSMYLCASSSGSTNEKLFFGSGTQLSVL.

The J gene is TRBJ1-4, the V gene TRBV3-1 (or the pseudogene TRBV3-2); D unclear. This CDR3 comprises 14 residues. Trimming pared 10 bases from V and 8 bases from J, leaving 20 bases between. Per the germline V gene, CDR1 is LGHDT and CDR2 is YNNKEL (reference sequence). CDR3 nucleotides: TGTGCCACCTCTCCCCCGGGATTACGGGAAAAACTGTTTTTT. It codes for CATSPPGLREKLFF.

The chain joins TRBV11-2 to TRBJ1-2; unclear D gene. Germline V lookup: CDR1 SGHAT, CDR2 FQNNGV. V was trimmed by 5 bases and J by 8 bases, leaving 9 bases between them. The CDR3 spans 11 residues. DNA of the CDR3: TGTGCCAGCAGCCCAGGCGCCGGCTACACCTTC. It codes for CASSPGAGYTF. Full variable domain (remainder filled in from reference TRBV11-2 and TRBJ1-2): EAGVAQSPRYKIIEKRQSVAFWCNPISGHATLYWYQQILGQGPKLLIQFQNNGVVDDSQLPKDRFSAERLKGVDSTLKIQPAKLEDSAVYLCASSPGAGYTFGSGTRLTVV.

The chain recombines TRBV5-4 with TRBJ2-3, with 8 bases matching TRBD1. The J segment lost 2 bases and the V segment lost 4 bases, leaving 3 bases of the junction unmatched. This CDR3 comprises 14 residues. Germline V gene sequence: CDR1 SGHNT, CDR2 YYREEE (reference sequence). CDR3 DNA sequence: TGTGCCAGCAGCGACAGGGGAGACACAGATACGCAGTATTTT. This codes for CASSDRGDTDTQYF. Full variable domain (rest looked up from reference TRBV5-4 and TRBJ2-3): ETGVTQSPTHLIKTRGQQVTLRCSSQSGHNTVSWYQQALGQGPQFIFQYYREEENGRGNFPPRFSGLQFPNYSSELNVNALELDDSALYLCASSDRGDTDTQYFGPGTRLTVL.

The V call is TRBV5-1, the J call TRBJ2-3, with 7 bases matching TRBD2. Trimming at V came to 4 bases and at J to 2 bases, leaving 13 bases not matched to a gene. Germline CDR1 reads SGHRS; CDR2 reads YFSETQ. CDR3 length: 17 amino acids. CDR3 protein: CASSRTGGGGVTDTQYF. The CDR3, as DNA: TGCGCCAGCAGCCGGACGGGGGGTGGTGGAGTCACAGATACGCAGTATTTT.